The clone carrying this T cell receptor beta chain was detected a few times. The CDR3 contains 16 residues. CDR1 is KGHDR and CDR2 is SFDVKD in the germline V gene. The V gene lost 1 base and the J gene lost 0 bases, with 9 bases spanning the gap. TCRdb fed the RT-PCR reads into MiXCR, producing one record per CDR3 protein. Found here are about 700,000 distinct CDR3 sequences, 13% to 15% of them singletons; the top ten hold 3.6%. This chain joins TRBV24-1 and TRBJ2-1; D gene unclear. Sequenced input: memory CD4+ T cells from blood. The clonotype comes from a female donor in good health, serving as a healthy control. CDR3 DNA sequence: TGTGCCACCAGTGATTTCTTAGCAGGCTCCTACAATGAGCAGTTCTTC. It is translated as CATSDFLAGSYNEQFF.